The 5 T cell receptor beta chains given below trace back to one sample, sequenced in a study of T cell changes during pregnancy in multiple sclerosis. Assay: immunoSEQ multiplex PCR; the TCRdb copy retains only in-frame clones and omits some. The data show fewer than 45,000 clones, about 94% seen once. The sequenced sample was CD8+ T cells from peripheral blood mononuclear cells, obtained in the third trimester of pregnancy. The receptor set was obtained from a female donor with multiple sclerosis, enrolled in a pregnancy study.

The CDR3 loop is CASSSRPLEAGPINEQFF. The CDR3 bases are TGTGCCAGCAGCTCGAGACCTCTGGAGGCGGGACCTATCAATGAGCAGTTCTTC. The chain joins TRBV5-5 to TRBJ2-1; tentative D call: TRBD2 (6 bases). This CDR3 is 18 amino acids long. The ends were cut back, 3 bases at V and 6 bases at J, with 25 bases in the middle. The V gene's germline CDR1 is SGHKS and CDR2 YYEKEE (reference sequence).

The chain couples TRBV6-5 to TRBJ1-1; perhaps TRBD1 as D (6 bases). From germline, CDR1 is MNHEY and CDR2 SVGAGI. This CDR3 spans 14 amino acids. Trimming cost V 6 bases and J 1 base, with 12 bases left between them. The CDR3 nucleotides read TGTGCCAGCAGCTACGGGACAACGAACACTGAAGCTTTCTTT. The encoded protein is CASSYGTTNTEAFF.

The chain employs TRBV19 and TRBJ1-5; D call uncertain. This CDR3 region has 15 residues. Trimming took off 4 bases at V and 0 bases at J, with 10 bases between the two ends. Germline assignment: CDR1 LNHDA and CDR2 SQIVND (reference sequence). The CDR3 DNA follows: TGTGCCAGTAGTACGGGGAGGTATAGCAATCAGCCCCAGCATTTT. Protein sequence: CASSTGRYSNQPQHF.

V gene TRBV19 combines with J gene TRBJ2-7, with D hard to call. CDR1 LNHDA and CDR2 SQIVND come from the germline V gene (reference sequence). V lost 3 bases and J lost 3, with 12 bases in between. The CDR3 is made up of 14 amino acids. The CDR3 sequence is CASSMGTTFYEQYF. The DNA for the CDR3 is TGTGCCAGTAGTATGGGCACCACATTCTACGAGCAGTACTTC.

The chain uses TRBV7-9 and TRBJ2-3; 9 nucleotides line up with TRBD1. The ends lost 4 bases at V and 2 bases at J; junction bases unmatched: 4. The germline CDR1 and CDR2 sequences are SEHNR and FQNEAQ (reference sequence). CDR3 size: 15 residues. For the CDR3, the DNA is TGTGCCAGCAGCTCGGGACAGGGATACACAGATACGCAGTATTTT. It yields the protein CASSSGQGYTDTQYF. Using reference TRBV7-9 and TRBJ2-3 for the parts outside the CDR3, the full variable domain is DTGVSQNPRHKITKRGQNVTFRCDPISEHNRLYWYRQTLGQGPEFLTYFQNEAQLEKSRLLSDRFSAERPKGSFSTLEIQRTEQGDSAMYLCASSSGQGYTDTQYFGPGTRLTVL.